The source of this T cell receptor beta chain is a study of blood T cells in healthy people across ages. This clonotype has just a few counts. Germline V gene sequence: CDR1 SGHTA, CDR2 FQGNSA. This CDR3 is 13 amino acids long. With 10 bases removed from V and 5 bases from J, the gap between germline ends came to 17 bases. The second PCR ran about 6 to 12 cycles with a sample-barcoded 5' primer and J-beta primers. TCRdb recomputed calls from the 5' RACE reads with MiXCR, one row per CDR3 protein. The sample holds fewer than 2 million distinct CDR3 sequences, around 40% seen once. The V call is TRBV7-2, the J call TRBJ1-2; D perhaps matches TRBD1 (5 bases). Source material: blood. This clonotype was obtained from a human donor in good health. The CDR3 DNA is TGTGCCATCACTACTGGGGGGGGATATGGCTACACCTTC. Translation gives CAITTGGGYGYTF.